The 9 T cell receptor beta chains in this list originate from one sample, sequenced in a study of technical replicates of blood from a handful of donors. The protocol was immunoSEQ multiplex PCR, while the TCRdb copy is restricted to in-frame clones and leaves out a portion. In the table there are about 80,000 clones, about 92% of which are singletons. Sequenced input: T cells isolated from PBMCs. The receptor source for this set is a human donor in good health.

V usage is TRBV19 and J usage is TRBJ1-2; TRBD1 matches 7 bases. Trimming cost V 5 bases and J 8 bases; bases outside gene matches: 8. Germline loops: CDR1 LNHDA, CDR2 SQIVND (reference sequence). This CDR3 has 13 residues. The CDR3 loop is CASSADRETGYTF. The DNA of the CDR3 is TGTGCCAGTAGTGCCGACAGGGAGACGGGCTACACCTTC.

V usage is TRBV28 and J usage is TRBJ2-7; 11 bases align to TRBD1. The CDR3 runs to 13 residues. CDR1 and CDR2 (germline): MDHEN, SYDVKM. The V segment lost 8 bases and the J segment 2 bases; nucleotides outside the gene matches: 2. The CDR3 bases are TGTGCCAGCGGGACAGGGGGACCCTACGAGCAGTACTTC. Protein product: CASGTGGPYEQYF.

V and J are TRBV29-1 and TRBJ1-1; 10 nucleotides line up with TRBD1. The CDR3 has 13 amino acids. V lost 4 bases and J lost 1; bases outside the gene matches: 0. Germline V gene sequence: CDR1 SQVTM, CDR2 ANQGSEA. CDR3 nucleotides: TGCAGCGTTGGGACAGGGGGGAACACTGAAGCTTTCTTT. This gives the protein CSVGTGGNTEAFF.

The gene calls are TRBV18 and TRBJ1-1; TRBD1 aligns across 7 bases. CDR1 is KGHSH and CDR2 is LQKENI in the germline V gene. The CDR3 runs 19 residues. Trimming at V came to 3 bases and at J to 4 bases, leaving 20 bases not matched to a gene. CDR3 sequence reads: CASSPPRGQERRLATEAFF. In DNA form, the CDR3 reads TGTGCCAGCTCACCGCCACGAGGACAGGAGCGCCGATTGGCCACTGAAGCTTTCTTT.

The chain combines TRBV6-6 with TRBJ2-5; 10 bases agree with TRBD2. With 5 bases clipped from V and 5 bases from J, the junction kept 5 bases outside the gene matches. Germline CDR1 is MNHNY and CDR2 is SVGAGI (reference sequence). The CDR3 sequence is 14 residues long. The CDR3 bases are TGTGCCAGCAGTGGTACTAGCGGGATCGAGACCCAGTACTTC. Protein sequence: CASSGTSGIETQYF.

The J gene is TRBJ2-2, the V gene TRBV30; tentatively, D is TRBD2 (6 bases). This CDR3 spans 14 amino acids. The V end was cut by 3 bases, the J end by 3 bases, with 11 bases between. Germline V gene sequence: CDR1 GTSNPN, CDR2 SVGIG (reference sequence). The CDR3 DNA reads TGTGCCTGGAGACCGGGAGTTGACACCGGGGAGCTGTTTTTT. Its protein is CAWRPGVDTGELFF.

V gene TRBV29-1 combines with J gene TRBJ1-1; D might be TRBD1 (5 bases). The germline V gene encodes CDR1 SQVTM and CDR2 ANQGSEA. V lost 6 bases and J 7 bases, leaving 9 bases between the germline ends. The CDR3 is made up of 10 amino acids. The CDR3 DNA follows: TGCAGCGTCGTAGGACATGAAGCTTTCTTT. It translates to CSVVGHEAFF.

The chain combines TRBV28 with TRBJ1-1; a possible D gene is TRBD1 (5 bases). This CDR3 is 13 amino acids long. The V end was cut by 7 bases, the J end by 5 bases, with 14 bases between. The V gene's germline CDR1 is MDHEN and CDR2 SYDVKM. CDR3 protein: CASTRRGWTEAFF. DNA for the CDR3: TGTGCCAGCACCCGGAGGGGTTGGACTGAAGCTTTCTTT.

This chain uses TRBV9 with TRBJ2-1; 8 bases line up with TRBD1. Germline loops: CDR1 SGDLS, CDR2 YYNGEE. V lost 3 bases and J lost 8; bases outside the gene matches: 7. The CDR3 spans 14 residues. The CDR3 DNA reads as TGTGCCAGCAGCGCGGGACAGGTTTTTGATGAGCAGTTCTTC. Translating it yields CASSAGQVFDEQFF.